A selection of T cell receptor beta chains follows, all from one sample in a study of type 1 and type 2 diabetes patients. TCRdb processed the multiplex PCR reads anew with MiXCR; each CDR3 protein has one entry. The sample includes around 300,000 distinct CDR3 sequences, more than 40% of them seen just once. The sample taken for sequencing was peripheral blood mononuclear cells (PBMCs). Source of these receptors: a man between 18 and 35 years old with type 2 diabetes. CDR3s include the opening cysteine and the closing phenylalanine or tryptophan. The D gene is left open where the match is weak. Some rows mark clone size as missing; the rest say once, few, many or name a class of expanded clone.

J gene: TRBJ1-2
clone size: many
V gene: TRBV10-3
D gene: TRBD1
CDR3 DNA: TGTGCCATCAGTTCCTCGACAGGGCCTAACTATGGCTACACCTTC
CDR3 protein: CAISSSTGPNYGYTF

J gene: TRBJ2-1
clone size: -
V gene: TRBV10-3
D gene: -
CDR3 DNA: TGTGCCATCAGGGACCTTACGTCCTACAATGAGCAGTTCTTC
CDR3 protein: CAIRDLTSYNEQFF

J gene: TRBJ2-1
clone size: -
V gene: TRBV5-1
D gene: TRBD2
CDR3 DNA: TGCGCCAGCAGCGGGGGACTACAAAATTACAATGAGCAGTTCTTC
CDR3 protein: CASSGGLQNYNEQFF

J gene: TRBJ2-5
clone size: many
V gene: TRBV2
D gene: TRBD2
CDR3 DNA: TGTGCCAGCAGTGAAGTGGCGGGGGGGTACCAAGAGACCCAGTACTTC
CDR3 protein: CASSEVAGGYQETQYF

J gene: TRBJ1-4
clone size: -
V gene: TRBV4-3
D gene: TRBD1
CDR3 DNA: TGCGCCAGCAGCCAACGACAGGGGCACCGTACGGCGGAACTGTTTTTT
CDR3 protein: CASSQRQGHRTAELFF

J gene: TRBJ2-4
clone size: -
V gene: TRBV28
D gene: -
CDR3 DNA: TGTGCCAGCAGTACTCCTGTAGACATTCAGTACTTC
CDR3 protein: CASSTPVDIQYF

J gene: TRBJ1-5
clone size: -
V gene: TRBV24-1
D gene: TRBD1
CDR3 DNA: TGTGCCACCCCCACTGGGACAGGGCGCCAGCCCCAGCATTTT
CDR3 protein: CATPTGTGRQPQHF

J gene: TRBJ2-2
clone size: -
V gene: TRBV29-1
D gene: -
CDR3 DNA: TGCAGCGTACGACAGGCGGGACTTGGGGAGCTGTTTTTT
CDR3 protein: CSVRQAGLGELFF

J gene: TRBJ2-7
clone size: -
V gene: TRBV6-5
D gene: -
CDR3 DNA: TGTGCCAGCAGCTCCGGGACAAGATATGGCTACGAGCAGTACTTC
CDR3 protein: CASSSGTRYGYEQYF

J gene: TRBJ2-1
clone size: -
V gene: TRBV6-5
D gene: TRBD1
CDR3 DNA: TGTGCCAGCAGTTGCTCATCCCGGACAGGCAATGAGCAGTTCTTC
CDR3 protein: CASSCSSRTGNEQFF

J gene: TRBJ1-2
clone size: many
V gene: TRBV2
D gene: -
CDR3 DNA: TGTGCCTCAGCATCCGAGTCTAACTATGGCTACACCTTC
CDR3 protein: CASASESNYGYTF

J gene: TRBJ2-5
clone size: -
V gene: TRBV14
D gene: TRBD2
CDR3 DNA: TGTGCCAGCAGCCCACTAGCGGGGGGGATCCGTTCGGATTCCCAGTACTTC
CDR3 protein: CASSPLAGGIRSDSQYF

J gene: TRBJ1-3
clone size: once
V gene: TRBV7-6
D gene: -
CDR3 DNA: TGTGCCAGCAGCTTAAGTGCGCAGGGACCTGGAAACACCATATATTTT
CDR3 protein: CASSLSAQGPGNTIYF

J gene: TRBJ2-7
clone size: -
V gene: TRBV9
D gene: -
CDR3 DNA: TGTGCCAGCAGCCGCGACTTGCTCGGGGAGCAGTACTTC
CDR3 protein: CASSRDLLGEQYF

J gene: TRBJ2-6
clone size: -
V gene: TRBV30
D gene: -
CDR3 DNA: TGTGCCTGGACTAAGGCCCCGGTCACTGGGGCCAACGTCCTGACTTTC
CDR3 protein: CAWTKAPVTGANVLTF

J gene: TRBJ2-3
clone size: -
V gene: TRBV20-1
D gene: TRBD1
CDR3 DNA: TGCAGTGCTACGGACAGGGGACGGAGCACAGATACGCAGTATTTT
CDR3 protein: CSATDRGRSTDTQYF

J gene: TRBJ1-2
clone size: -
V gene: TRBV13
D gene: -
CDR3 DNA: TGTGCCAGCAACGTCCGGGGAGGCGCCTATGGCTACACCTTC
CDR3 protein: CASNVRGGAYGYTF

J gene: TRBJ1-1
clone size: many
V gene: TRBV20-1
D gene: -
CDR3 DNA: TGCAGTGCTAGGCGGACAGAGGTGGTGAACACTGAAGCTTTCTTT
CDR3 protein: CSARRTEVVNTEAFF

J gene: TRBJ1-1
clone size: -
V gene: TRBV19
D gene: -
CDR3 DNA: TGTGCCAGTAGTATGACGGGGAGAACTGAAGCTTTCTTT
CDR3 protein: CASSMTGRTEAFF

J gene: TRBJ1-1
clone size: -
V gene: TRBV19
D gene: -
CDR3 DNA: TGTGCCAGTAGTTTCGACACCTTGAGCACTGAAGCTTTCTTT
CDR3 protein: CASSFDTLSTEAFF

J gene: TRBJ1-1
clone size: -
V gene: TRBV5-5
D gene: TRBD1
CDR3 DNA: TGTGCCAGCAGCGGGCAGGGGGTAGGGCTTGCTTTCTTT
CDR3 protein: CASSGQGVGLAFF

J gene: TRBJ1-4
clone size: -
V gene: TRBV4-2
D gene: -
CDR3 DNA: TGTGCCAGCAGCCAACCGGGACAAGGGGAAAAACTGTTTTTT
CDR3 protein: CASSQPGQGEKLFF

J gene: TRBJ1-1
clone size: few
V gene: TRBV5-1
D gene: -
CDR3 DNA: TGCGCCAGCAGCTTGGTTGGCTGGGGAAACACTGAAGCTTTCTTT
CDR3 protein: CASSLVGWGNTEAFF

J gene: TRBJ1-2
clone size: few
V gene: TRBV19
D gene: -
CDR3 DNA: TGTGCCAGTAGTATAGGGCGGCAGAGCTATGGCTACACCTTC
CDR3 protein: CASSIGRQSYGYTF

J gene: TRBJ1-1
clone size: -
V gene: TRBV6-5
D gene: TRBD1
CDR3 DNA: TGTGCCAGCAGCCAGACAGGGATCCTGAACACTGAAGCTTTCTTT
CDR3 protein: CASSQTGILNTEAFF

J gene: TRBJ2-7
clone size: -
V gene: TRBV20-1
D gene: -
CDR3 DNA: TGCAGTGCTAGACTACTAGCAGATGCCTACGAGCAGTACTTC
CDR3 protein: CSARLLADAYEQYF

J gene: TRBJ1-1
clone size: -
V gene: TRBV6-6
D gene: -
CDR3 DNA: TGTGCCAGCAGTAATCCGGGACGCTTTGCTGAAGCTTTCTTT
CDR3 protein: CASSNPGRFAEAFF

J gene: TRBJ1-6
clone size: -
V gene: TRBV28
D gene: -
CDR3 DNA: TGTGCCAGCACCGAGCCAGGGTATGGCTCACCCCTCCACTTT
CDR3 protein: CASTEPGYGSPLHF

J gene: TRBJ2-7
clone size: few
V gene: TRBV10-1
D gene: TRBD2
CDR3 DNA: TGCGCCAGCAGTCCTCTAGCGGGAGTTGGTGAGCAGTACTTC
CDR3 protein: CASSPLAGVGEQYF

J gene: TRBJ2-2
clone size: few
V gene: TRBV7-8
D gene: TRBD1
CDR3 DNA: TGTGCCAGCAGCCCTAGGGACAGCAGGTCCGGGGAGCTGTTTTTT
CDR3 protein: CASSPRDSRSGELFF

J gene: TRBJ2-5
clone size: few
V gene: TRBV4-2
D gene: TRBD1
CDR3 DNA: TGTGCCAGCAGAGAGGGGGCCCGAGAGACCCAGTACTTC
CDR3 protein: CASREGARETQYF

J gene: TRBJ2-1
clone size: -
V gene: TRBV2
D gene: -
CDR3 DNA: TGTGCCAGCAGTGTTGGGAGGCTAGAATCCTACAATGAGCAGTTCTTC
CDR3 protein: CASSVGRLESYNEQFF

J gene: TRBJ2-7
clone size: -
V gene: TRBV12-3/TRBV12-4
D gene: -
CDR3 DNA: TGTGCCAGCAGTCCACCATACAAATACGAGCAGTACTTC
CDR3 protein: CASSPPYKYEQYF

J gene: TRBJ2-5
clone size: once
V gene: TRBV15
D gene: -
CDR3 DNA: TGTGCCTCCAGCAGTAGGGGCTCCCGGGAGACCCAGTACTTC
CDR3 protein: CASSSRGSRETQYF

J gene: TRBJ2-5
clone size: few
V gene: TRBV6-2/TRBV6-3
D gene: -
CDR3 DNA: TGTGCCGGGAAGACTAGTTTGTCGGAGACCCAGTACTTC
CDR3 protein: CAGKTSLSETQYF

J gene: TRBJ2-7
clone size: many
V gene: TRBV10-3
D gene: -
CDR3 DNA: TGTGCCATCAGTGACCAACTTCGGTTCCCCTACGAGCAGTACTTC
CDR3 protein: CAISDQLRFPYEQYF

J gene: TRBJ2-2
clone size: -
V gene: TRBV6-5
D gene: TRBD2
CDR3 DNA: TGTGCCAGCACCCACAGCGGGACTACCGGGGAGCTGTTTTTT
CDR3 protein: CASTHSGTTGELFF

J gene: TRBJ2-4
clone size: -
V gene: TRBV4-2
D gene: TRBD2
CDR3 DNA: TGTGCCAGCAGCCAAGGTACTAGCGGGGGCCAGGGCATTCAGTACTTC
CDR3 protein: CASSQGTSGGQGIQYF

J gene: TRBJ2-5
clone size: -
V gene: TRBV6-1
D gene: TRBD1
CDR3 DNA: TGTGCCAGCGTTAAACCGGGACAGGGTTCCCAGTACTTC
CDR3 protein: CASVKPGQGSQYF

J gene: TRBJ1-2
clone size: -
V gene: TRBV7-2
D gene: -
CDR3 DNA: TGTGCCAGCAGCTCAATAATCCAACGTGGTGGAGGTGACTATGGCTACACCTTC
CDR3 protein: CASSSIIQRGGGDYGYTF

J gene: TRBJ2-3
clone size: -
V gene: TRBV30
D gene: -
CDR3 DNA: TGTGCCACCAGTGACCACCCGGGCAGGGTTCATGCAGATACGCAGTATTTT
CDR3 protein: CATSDHPGRVHADTQYF

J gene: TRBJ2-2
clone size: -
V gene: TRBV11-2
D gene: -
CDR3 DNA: TGTGCCAGCAGCTTATTGGGCGGAGGCACCGGGGAGCTGTTTTTT
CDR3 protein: CASSLLGGGTGELFF

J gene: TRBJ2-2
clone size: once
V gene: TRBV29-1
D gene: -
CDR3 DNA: TGCAGCGTCGGAGACAGTTACACCGGGGAGCTGTTTTTT
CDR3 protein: CSVGDSYTGELFF

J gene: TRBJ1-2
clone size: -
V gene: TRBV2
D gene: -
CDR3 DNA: TGTGCCAGCAGTGATTGGGGGGGGGACTATGGCTACACCTTC
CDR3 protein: CASSDWGGDYGYTF

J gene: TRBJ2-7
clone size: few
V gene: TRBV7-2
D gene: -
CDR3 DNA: TGTGCCAGCAGCTTTTTTTTGGAGTCCGGCTACGAGCAGTACTTC
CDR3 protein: CASSFFLESGYEQYF

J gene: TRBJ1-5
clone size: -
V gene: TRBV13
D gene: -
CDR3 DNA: TGTGCCAGCAGTTTATACGACAGCGGAAACAATCAGCCCCAGCATTTT
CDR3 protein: CASSLYDSGNNQPQHF

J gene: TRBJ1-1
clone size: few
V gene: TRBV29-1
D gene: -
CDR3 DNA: TGCAGCGCCATTTATGGAAGGACTGAAGCTTTCTTT
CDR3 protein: CSAIYGRTEAFF

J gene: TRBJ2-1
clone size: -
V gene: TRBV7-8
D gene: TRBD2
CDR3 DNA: TGTGCCAGCAGCTTCTCGAGCGGGGGGGCACCAGTCAATGAGCAGTTCTTC
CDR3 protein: CASSFSSGGAPVNEQFF

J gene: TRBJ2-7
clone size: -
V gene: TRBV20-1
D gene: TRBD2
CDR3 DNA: TGCAGTGCTCGATCGACTAGCGGATCCTACGAGCAGTACTTC
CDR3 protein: CSARSTSGSYEQYF

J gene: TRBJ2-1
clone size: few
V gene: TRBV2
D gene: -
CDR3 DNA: TGTGCCAGCGGGCGGGTCGGGGGGCTAGATGAGCAGTTCTTC
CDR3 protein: CASGRVGGLDEQFF

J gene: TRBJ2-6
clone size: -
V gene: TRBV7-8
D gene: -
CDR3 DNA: TGTGCCAGCAGCTCGGGACATTCCTCTGGGGCCAACGTCCTGACTTTC
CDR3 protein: CASSSGHSSGANVLTF

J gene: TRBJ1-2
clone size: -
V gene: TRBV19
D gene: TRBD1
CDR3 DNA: TGTGCCAGTAGTATGGGGACAGTCTTCGGTGGCTACACCTTC
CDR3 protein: CASSMGTVFGGYTF

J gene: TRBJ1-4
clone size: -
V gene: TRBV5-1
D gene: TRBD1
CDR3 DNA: TGCGCCAGCACCCGAGGACAGGGACCTAATGAAAAACTGTTTTTT
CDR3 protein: CASTRGQGPNEKLFF

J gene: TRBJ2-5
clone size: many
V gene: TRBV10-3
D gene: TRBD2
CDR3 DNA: TGTGCCATCAGTGACGCGACTAGCGGGAAAGAGACCCAGTACTTC
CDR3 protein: CAISDATSGKETQYF

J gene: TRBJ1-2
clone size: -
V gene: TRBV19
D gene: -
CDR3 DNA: TGTGCCAGTAGCTTCCTCGGCTTTGGCTATGGCTACACCTTC
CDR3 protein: CASSFLGFGYGYTF